The next 24 T cell receptor beta chains were all read from a single sample in a study of regulatory T cells in long-lasting Graves disease. iRepertoire HTBI primers and Arm-PCR of CDR3 regions built TCR beta libraries. Using its own MiXCR run on the multiplex PCR reads, TCRdb lists one record per CDR3 protein. This repertoire shows fewer than 450,000 distinct CDR3 sequences, 15% found once; its top ten account for about 8.2%. As for time point: newly diagnosed GD, antithyroid drugs for less than 3 months. RNA from PBMCs was the source of the TCR library. The same specimen was also included in a second study, on T cells in Graves' hyperthyroidism and ophthalmopathy.

Sequenced here: peripheral blood mononuclear cells (PBMCs), sampled at new diagnosis, from a patient treated with antithyroid drugs. All receptors come from a woman in her thirties or forties with Graves disease.

There are many counts of this clonotype. V usage is TRBV30 and J usage is TRBJ1-1, with unresolved D. V lost 4 bases and J lost 0, with 6 bases in between. The germline CDR1 and CDR2 sequences are GTSNPN and SVGIG (reference sequence). This CDR3 has 12 amino acids. As DNA, the CDR3 is TGTGCCTGGAATTCAATGAACACTGAAGCTTTCTTT. Encoded protein: CAWNSMNTEAFF.

This clonotype was seen many times. This chain uses TRBV7-6 with TRBJ2-1; 13 nucleotides match TRBD2. The J segment lost 0 bases and the V segment lost 6 bases, leaving 5 bases of the junction unmatched. Germline CDR1 and CDR2: SGHVS and FNYEAQ. This CDR3 is built from 17 residues. The CDR3 sequence: CASSLLAGGGSYNEQFF. CDR3 coding DNA: TGTGCCAGCAGTTTACTAGCGGGAGGGGGCTCCTACAATGAGCAGTTCTTC.

This clonotype was counted only a few times. This chain uses TRBV6-5 with TRBJ2-7; the match to TRBD2 covers 7 bases. The V gene end was trimmed by 2 bases and the J gene end by 6 bases; junction bases not matched to a gene: 10. CDR3 length: 15 amino acids. The germline gives CDR1 MNHEY, CDR2 SVGAGI. CDR3 bases: TGTGCCAGCAGTTACGCTAGCGGATCGGGATCCGAGCAGTACTTC. It codes for CASSYASGSGSEQYF.

This clonotype appeared many times. This chain connects TRBV12-3 or TRBV12-4 to TRBJ2-7; tentative D call: TRBD2 (6 bases). Between the trimmed V and J ends, which lost 3 bases and 1 base, there was a span of 13 bases. This CDR3 is built from 15 residues. CDR3 coding DNA: TGTGCCAGCAGTTTTGGAGGGGACGAATCCTACGAGCAGTACTTC. Protein sequence: CASSFGGDESYEQYF.

This clonotype has a handful of counts. The gene calls are TRBV5-1 and TRBJ1-5; a weak D match, TRBD1 (6 bases). Trimming took off 1 base at V and 5 bases at J, with 10 bases between the two ends. CDR1 and CDR2 from the germline V gene are SGHRS and YFSETQ. This CDR3 contains 14 residues. CDR3: CASSLSGDDQPQHF. CDR3 DNA sequence: TGCGCCAGCAGCTTGTCAGGGGACGATCAGCCCCAGCATTTT.

This clonotype was found many times. V usage is TRBV7-2 and J usage is TRBJ1-2; D not certain. Germline values: CDR1 SGHTA, CDR2 FQGNSA. V shed 6 bases and J shed 0 bases, with 8 bases lying between them. The CDR3 runs to 13 residues. CDR3 bases: TGTGCCAGCAGTTCCGTTGCTAACTATGGCTACACCTTC. Protein sequence: CASSSVANYGYTF.

As for this clonotype: This may stem from a read error, because a much larger clone lies one nucleotide away. V and J are TRBV6-5 and TRBJ1-2; TRBD1 matches 9 bases. This CDR3 contains 15 residues. Germline CDR1 MNHEY, CDR2 SVGAGI. The CDR3 region is CASNYEGQGYYGYTF. For the CDR3, the DNA is TGTGCCAGCAATTACGAAGGACAGGGGTACTATGGCTACACCTTC.

J is TRBJ2-2 and V is TRBV19; maybe TRBD1 (6 bases). Trimming shortened V by 1 base and J by 0 bases, and 21 bases separated the two germline ends. The CDR3 length is 20 residues. Germline CDR1 reads LNHDA; CDR2 reads SQIVND (reference sequence). CDR3: CASSIGSRQVKFANTGELFF. The CDR3 DNA reads as TGTGCCAGTAGTATAGGTTCTCGACAGGTAAAGTTCGCGAACACCGGGGAGCTGTTTTTT.

This chain connects TRBV10-1 to TRBJ2-3; unclear D gene. Germline V gene lookup returns CDR1 WNHNN and CDR2 SYGVQD (reference sequence). The CDR3 covers 15 residues. V was trimmed by 2 bases and J by 1 base, leaving 10 bases between them. Written as DNA, the CDR3 is TGCGCCAGCAGTGAGCCATCACTTGGCACAGATACGCAGTATTTT. This codes for CASSEPSLGTDTQYF.

This clonotype has more than one count but fewer than ten. The rearrangement links TRBV28 to TRBJ1-5, with D maybe TRBD1 (5 bases). V was cut by 1 base and J by 3 bases, with 13 bases left in between. From germline, CDR1 is MDHEN and CDR2 SYDVKM. This CDR3 contains 16 residues. Here the CDR3 reads CASSLSGAGNNQPQHF. The CDR3 DNA follows: TGTGCCAGCAGTTTATCCGGGGCAGGGAACAATCAGCCCCAGCATTTT.

There are a few counts of this clonotype. This sequence joins TRBV28 and TRBJ1-3; D gene uncertain. Per the germline V gene, CDR1 is MDHEN and CDR2 is SYDVKM. Trimming left V 3 bases short and J 0 bases short, with 12 bases between. This CDR3 comprises 16 residues. CDR3 sequence reads: CASSFTFSFSGNTIYF. Here the CDR3 DNA reads TGTGCCAGCAGTTTCACATTCTCATTCTCTGGAAACACCATATATTTT.

This clonotype came up many times. This may stem from a read error, because a much larger clone lies one nucleotide away. The rearrangement uses TRBV20-1 and TRBJ1-6, with 8 bases matching TRBD1. The germline gives CDR1 DFQATT, CDR2 SNEGSKA (reference sequence). The CDR3 has 15 amino acids. With V trimmed by 5 bases and J by 9 bases, 12 bases remained unmatched. This CDR3 is CSAAPDRGLGSPLHF. CDR3 bases: TGCAGTGCTGCACCAGACAGGGGCCTTGGTTCACCCCTCCACTTT.

This clonotype was seen ten or more times. This chain uses TRBV2 with TRBJ2-3, with 7 bases matching TRBD2. V shed 8 bases, J shed 6 bases, and the junction held 2 bases outside the gene matches. Germline V lookup: CDR1 SNHLY, CDR2 FYNNEI. This CDR3 comprises 11 residues. CDR3: CASPGRDTQYF. CDR3 nucleotides: TGTGCCAGCCCCGGGAGGGATACGCAGTATTTT.

This clonotype came up many times. The chain joins TRBV7-9 to TRBJ1-6, with unresolved D. Trimming shortened V by 1 base and J by 7 bases, and 11 bases separated the two germline ends. From germline, CDR1 is SEHNR and CDR2 FQNEAQ (reference sequence). The CDR3 loop spans 15 amino acids. CDR3 residues: CASSLDGSSNSPLHF. DNA for the CDR3: TGTGCCAGCAGCTTAGATGGCAGTTCGAATTCACCCCTCCACTTT.

In this sample, this clonotype turned up many times. J is TRBJ2-7 and V is TRBV20-1; no clear D gene. Trimming left V 5 bases short and J 5 bases short, with 16 bases between. This CDR3 spans 13 amino acids. In germline, CDR1 is DFQATT, CDR2 SNEGSKA (reference sequence). The CDR3, as DNA: TGCAGTGCTTTAGACCAAGCCCCCGACGAGCAGTACTTC. Translation gives CSALDQAPDEQYF.

This clonotype has at least ten counts. This chain uses TRBV11-1 with TRBJ1-1; D possibly corresponds to TRBD1 (5 bases). Germline V gene sequence: CDR1 SGHAT, CDR2 FQDESV (reference sequence). Trimming cost V 9 bases and J 1 base, with 15 bases left between them. The CDR3 consists of 14 residues. The CDR3 nucleotides read TGTGCCAGTGAGACCGGGACGGAGAACACTGAAGCTTTCTTT. Its protein product is CASETGTENTEAFF.

This clonotype was recorded at least ten times. V is TRBV15 and J is TRBJ1-6, with a possible D match to TRBD1 (6 bases). The V end lost 5 bases, the J end lost 6 bases, and 8 bases lay between the germline ends. The CDR3 is 13 residues long. Germline lookup yields CDR1 LNHNV and CDR2 YYDKDF (reference sequence). CDR3 DNA sequence: TGTGCCACCAGCTCCAGGGGTAATTCACCCCTCCACTTT. Translation: CATSSRGNSPLHF.

The J gene is TRBJ1-3, the V gene TRBV2; no definite D call. This CDR3 has 15 amino acids. Trimming removed 7 bases from V and 0 bases from J, with 13 bases in between. Germline V gene data show CDR1 as SNHLY and CDR2 as FYNNEI. The CDR3 sequence: CASKSASISGNTIYF. CDR3 sequence (DNA): TGTGCCAGCAAATCAGCGTCCATCTCTGGAAACACCATATATTTT.

This clonotype was recorded a few times. This chain joins TRBV9 and TRBJ2-6; D is unresolved. Looked up from germline, CDR1 is SGDLS and CDR2 is YYNGEE. The V gene lost 0 bases and the J gene lost 0 bases, with 7 bases spanning the gap. The CDR3 runs to 16 residues. For the CDR3, the DNA is TGTGCCAGCAGCGTAGTCCATGTCTCTGGGGCCAACGTCCTGACTTTC. This gives the protein CASSVVHVSGANVLTF.

This clonotype was seen more than once but under ten times. This rearrangement joins TRBV5-4 to TRBJ1-1; a possible D gene is TRBD1 (6 bases). Germline CDR1 reads SGHNT; CDR2 reads YYREEE (reference sequence). The CDR3 is 14 amino acids. Deletions cut 7 bases from V and 5 bases from J, with 18 bases between. CDR3 DNA: TGTGCCAGCTGGCAAGGGGGGCAGGTGACTGAAGCTTTCTTT. Its translation is CASWQGGQVTEAFF.

About this clonotype itself: This clone may be a read error of a much larger clone one base away. This chain joins TRBV6-1 and TRBJ2-1; the match to TRBD2 covers 12 bases. Germline V lookup: CDR1 MNHNS, CDR2 SASEGT. The CDR3 totals 19 residues. The CDR3 bases are TGTGCCAGCAGTGGCCTAGCGGGAGGGCATTTCGTTAGGGGTAATGAGCAGCTCTTC. Translated: CASSGLAGGHFVRGNEQLF.

This clonotype was seen ten or more times. The chain carries TRBV11-2 and TRBJ2-2, with 9 bases fitting TRBD1. The ends lost 7 bases at V and 5 bases at J; junction bases unmatched: 8. This CDR3 region has 15 residues. Germline V CDR1 and CDR2: SGHAT, FQNNGV. CDR3 nucleotide sequence: TGTGCCAGCATGTCCTGGGACAGGGAGACCGGGGAGCTGTTTTTT. Translating gives CASMSWDRETGELFF.

This clonotype has at least ten counts. The rearrangement uses TRBV20-1 and TRBJ2-5; no reliable D call. The CDR3 extends over 13 amino acids. V dropped 3 bases and J dropped 3 bases, with 11 bases sitting between them. Germline values: CDR1 DFQATT, CDR2 SNEGSKA (reference sequence). The CDR3 reads CSASTENEETQYF. CDR3 sequence (DNA): TGCAGTGCTAGTACGGAAAACGAAGAGACCCAGTACTTC.

The chain employs TRBV6-1 and TRBJ2-1; 11 bases are a match to TRBD2. Per the germline V gene, CDR1 is MNHNS and CDR2 is SASEGT. Unmatched junction bases numbered 9, after V lost 1 base and J lost 7 bases. The CDR3 loop spans 17 amino acids. The CDR3 spells CASSEGLAGGFGNEQFF. In DNA form, the CDR3 reads TGTGCCAGCAGTGAAGGGTTAGCGGGAGGGTTTGGGAATGAGCAGTTCTTC.